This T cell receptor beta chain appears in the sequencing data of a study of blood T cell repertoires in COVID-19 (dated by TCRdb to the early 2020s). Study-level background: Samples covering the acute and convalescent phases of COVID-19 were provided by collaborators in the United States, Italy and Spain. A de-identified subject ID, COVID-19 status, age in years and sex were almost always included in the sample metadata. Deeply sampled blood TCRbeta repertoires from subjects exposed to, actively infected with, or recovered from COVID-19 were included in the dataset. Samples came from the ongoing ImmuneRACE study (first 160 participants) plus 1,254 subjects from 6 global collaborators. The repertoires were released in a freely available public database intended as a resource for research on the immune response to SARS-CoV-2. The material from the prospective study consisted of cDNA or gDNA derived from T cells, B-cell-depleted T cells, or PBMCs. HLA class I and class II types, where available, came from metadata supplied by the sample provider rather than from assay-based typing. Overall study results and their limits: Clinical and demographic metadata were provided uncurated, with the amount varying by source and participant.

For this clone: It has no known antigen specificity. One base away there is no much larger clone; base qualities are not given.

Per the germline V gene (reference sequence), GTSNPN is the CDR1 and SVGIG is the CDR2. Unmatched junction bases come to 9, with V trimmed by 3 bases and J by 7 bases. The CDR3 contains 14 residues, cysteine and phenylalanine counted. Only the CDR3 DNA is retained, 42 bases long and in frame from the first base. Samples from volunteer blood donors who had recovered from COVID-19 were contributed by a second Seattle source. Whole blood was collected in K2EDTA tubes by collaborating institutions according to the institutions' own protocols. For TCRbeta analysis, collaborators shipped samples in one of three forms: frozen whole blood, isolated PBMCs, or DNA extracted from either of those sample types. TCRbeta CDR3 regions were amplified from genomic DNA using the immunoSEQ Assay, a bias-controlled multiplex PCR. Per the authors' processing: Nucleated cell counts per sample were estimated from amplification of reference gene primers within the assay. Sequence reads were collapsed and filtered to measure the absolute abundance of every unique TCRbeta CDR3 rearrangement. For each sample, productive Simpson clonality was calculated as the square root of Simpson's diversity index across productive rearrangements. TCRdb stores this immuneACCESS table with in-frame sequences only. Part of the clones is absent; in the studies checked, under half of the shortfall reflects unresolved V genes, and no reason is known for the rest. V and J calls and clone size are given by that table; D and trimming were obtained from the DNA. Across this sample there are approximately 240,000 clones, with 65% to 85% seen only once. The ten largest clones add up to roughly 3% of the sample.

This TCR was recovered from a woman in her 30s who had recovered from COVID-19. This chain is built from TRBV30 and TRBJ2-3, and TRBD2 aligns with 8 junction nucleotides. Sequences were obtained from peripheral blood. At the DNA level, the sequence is TGTGCCTGGAGAAGTGGGAGCGGGAGCCATACGCAGTATTTT. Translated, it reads CAWRSGSGSHTQYF.